These T cell receptor beta chains were read from a single sample in a study of blood T cell repertoires in COVID-19. Libraries were prepared by immunoSEQ multiplex PCR; TCRdb keeps only in-frame clonotypes and omits some of them. The sample yields 200,000 to 250,000 clones, more than 75% seen once. The sequencing input was peripheral blood. The receptors were gathered from a middle-aged woman with acute or convalescent COVID-19. Each CDR3 is given with its conserved first and last residue. D genes are given only for firm matches. Clone size appears in some rows only: once, few, many, or a class for an expanded clone.

v_gene	d_gene	j_gene	abundance	CDR3nt	CDR3aa
TRBV5-8	-	TRBJ2-7	-	TGTGCCAGCAGCCCCAAGTGGGGAGGCTACGAGCAGTACTTC	CASSPKWGGYEQYF
TRBV18	TRBD2	TRBJ2-1	-	TGTGCCAGCTCACGCGAGGTCCTGGGACTAGCGGACAATGAGCAGTTCTTC	CASSREVLGLADNEQFF
TRBV7-9	-	TRBJ2-7	-	TGTGCCAGCAGCTCCGGGGCGGGGGCCTCCTACGAGCAGTACTTC	CASSSGAGASYEQYF
TRBV18	-	TRBJ2-7	-	TGTGCCAGCTCACCGGCAGCCTACGAGCAGTACTTC	CASSPAAYEQYF
TRBV19	-	TRBJ1-5	-	TGTGCCAGTAGTATTAGTTGGCAGGGGCACAATCAGCCCCAGCATTTT	CASSISWQGHNQPQHF
TRBV10-3	TRBD1	TRBJ1-2	-	TGTGCCATCAGTGGGTCTTGGACAGGGGATCTCAAGGGCTACACCTTC	CAISGSWTGDLKGYTF
TRBV4-2	-	TRBJ1-1	few	TGTGCCAGCAGCCAAGTGGGATGGGGGGAACGGAACACTGAAGCTTTCTTT	CASSQVGWGERNTEAFF
TRBV6-2/TRBV6-3	TRBD1	TRBJ1-5	-	TGTGCCAGCAGTCCCACAGGGGTCAATCAGCCCCAGCATTTT	CASSPTGVNQPQHF
TRBV5-1	TRBD1	TRBJ1-2	-	TGCGCCAGCAGCCTAGACAGGGGAGGCAACTATGGCTACACCTTC	CASSLDRGGNYGYTF
TRBV7-9	-	TRBJ1-5	-	TGTGCCAGCAGCTTGGTTGTTGTTCTGGGCGAAAGCAATCAGCCCCAGCATTTT	CASSLVVVLGESNQPQHF
TRBV24-1	TRBD2	TRBJ2-1	-	TGTGCCACCGGTAGGGACTACCCGAAAAACAATGAGCAGTTCTTC	CATGRDYPKNNEQFF
TRBV7-8	TRBD1	TRBJ1-2	-	TGTGCCAGCAGCTTAGAGGGACAGGGGGCTGGCTACACCTTC	CASSLEGQGAGYTF
TRBV30	TRBD2	TRBJ2-7	-	TGTGCCTGGAGGACTAGCGGCTCCTACGAGCAGTACTTC	CAWRTSGSYEQYF
TRBV27	TRBD2	TRBJ2-5	few	TGTGCCAGCAGTTTGTTCCCCCGGCTAGCGGGAGGTTACCAAGAGACCCAGTACTTC	CASSLFPRLAGGYQETQYF
TRBV19	-	TRBJ2-1	-	TGTGCCAGTAGTCACCGACAGGCCCCTCCGGTCTACAATGAGCAGTTCTTC	CASSHRQAPPVYNEQFF
TRBV29-1	TRBD1	TRBJ2-5	-	TGCAGCGTCACCGGGACAGATCTATTCGTGACCCAGTACTTC	CSVTGTDLFVTQYF
TRBV7-2	TRBD2	TRBJ2-3	few	TGTGCCAGCAGCTCCGGGACTAGCGGGTTCCTTACGCAGTATTTT	CASSSGTSGFLTQYF
TRBV27	TRBD2	TRBJ2-1	once	TGTGCCAGCCTTTCTTTGGGGAGCGGGAGCTCCTACAATGAGCAGTTCTTC	CASLSLGSGSSYNEQFF
TRBV24-1	TRBD2	TRBJ2-3	-	TGTGCCACCAGTGGCGGGGGAGCGGGGTTCTTAGATACGCAGTATTTT	CATSGGGAGFLDTQYF
TRBV3-1/TRBV3-2	-	TRBJ2-3	-	TGTGCCAGCAGCCGAACAGGGTCAGATACGCAGTATTTT	CASSRTGSDTQYF
TRBV4-3	-	TRBJ1-2	-	TGCGCCAGCAGCCAAGATCAGTCCTCGGGACTAGGCTACACCTTC	CASSQDQSSGLGYTF
TRBV5-8	TRBD1	TRBJ2-1	-	TGTGCCAGCAGCGGCACCGGGACAGAAATTTACAATGAGCAGTTCTTC	CASSGTGTEIYNEQFF